This T cell receptor (beta chain) was captured in a study of beta chain features in type 1 diabetes. The study, taken as a whole, reports: Researchers report that Type 1 diabetes patients had moderately but significantly shorter TCRB CDR3s across all four CD4+ subsets. The analysis here could not establish whether HLA type shapes TCRB rearrangement.

By way of CD45RO/CCR7/CD25/CD127/CD95/CD27, the CD4+ regulatory, stem cell-like memory, central memory and naive cells were sorted. Concerning this clone itself: The target antigen is unknown.

The authors reverse transcribed all of the isolated RNA, so sequencing captured expressed TCRB transcripts. Method: immunoSEQ multiplex PCR; TCRdb's copy keeps in-frame clones and lacks some. The data hold some 330,000 clones, with around 12% observed a single time. The V gene's germline CDR1 is SGHTA and CDR2 FQGTGA. With V trimmed by 5 bases and J by 6 bases, 4 bases remained unmatched. The CDR3 sequence is 13 residues long. The source is a woman under 30 with type 1 diabetes. Sequences were obtained from naive CD4+ T cells from blood. The chain uses TRBV7-3 and TRBJ1-2, with 9 positions matching TRBD1. The CDR3 loop is CASSTGQGNGYTF. In DNA form, the CDR3 reads TGTGCCAGCAGCACTGGACAGGGGAATGGCTACACCTTC.